This T cell receptor beta chain originates from a study of T cells in Graves' hyperthyroidism and ophthalmopathy. Whole-study findings and limits: Classification by a 13 V-J model distinguished ophthalmopathy from stable hyperthyroidism.

CDR1 is LNHDA and CDR2 is SQIVND in the germline V gene (reference sequence). V lost 1 base and J lost 5, with 18 bases in between. This CDR3 is built from 17 residues. Ophthalmopathy patients had moderate-to-severe active disease, CAS ≥3, NOSPECS ≥4, and disease duration under 3 months. Diagnostic decisions used clinical symptoms, serum thyroxine and TRAb, thyroid ultrasound and orbital computed tomography. On this clonotype itself: Its specificity is not known.

There were TCR beta CDR3 regions amplified from RNA transcripts. TCR CDR3 underwent first-round RT-PCR with the HTBI primer set. One entry per CDR3 protein results from TCRdb running MiXCR on the multiplex PCR reads. Counted here are 500,000 to 750,000 distinct CDR3 sequences, over 12% occurring once; the ten biggest clones make up more than 6%. The source is a woman younger than 35 with Graves' ophthalmopathy. V and J are TRBV19 and TRBJ1-5; D may be TRBD1 (5 bases). Sequences were obtained from blood. The CDR3 here is CASSIAEGWGSYQPQHF. In nucleotides, the CDR3 is TGTGCCAGTAGTATAGCCGAGGGTTGGGGCTCGTATCAGCCCCAGCATTTT.